Included here is one T cell receptor (beta chain) sequence, with context. Its antigen is currently unknown. This record belongs to a study of radiotherapy plus CTLA-4 blockade in lung cancer. For the study at large: Across the patients, objective responses occurred in 18%, and disease control in over 25%.

CDR3 length: 14 amino acids. Germline V gene data show CDR1 as LNHNV and CDR2 as YYDKDF (reference sequence). The trim removed 5 bases at V and 1 base at J, leaving 4 bases unmatched. The repertoire was sequenced with immunoSEQ multiplex PCR; TCRdb's copy has only in-frame clones and lacks some. The sample records over 45,000 clones, around 80% being singletons. Study findings and constraints: Alongside interferon-beta, early blood T cell clone dynamics were reportedly the best predictor of response. Tumor-derived TCR clones expanded in blood after radiotherapy plus ipilimumab.

Source: peripheral blood, taken from a patient treated with radiotherapy plus ipilimumab. The TCR originated in a human donor with non-small cell lung cancer who had a complete response to radiotherapy plus ipilimumab. This chain joins TRBV15 and TRBJ1-2; 7 bases line up with TRBD1. The CDR3 nucleotides are TGTGCCACCAGCGCCCGACAGGGTAACTATGGCTACACCTTC. It translates to CATSARQGNYGYTF.